Shown below are 10 T cell receptor beta chains from a single sample sequenced in a study of blood T cell repertoires in COVID-19. Assay: immunoSEQ multiplex PCR; the TCRdb copy retains only in-frame clones and omits some. Here the sample spans fewer than 35,000 clones, approximately 90% being singletons. Sequenced material: peripheral blood. All receptors derive from a middle-aged man with active or convalescent COVID-19.

This chain links TRBV7-8 with TRBJ2-1; D might be TRBD1 (6 bases). V was cut by 1 base and J by 2 bases, with 9 bases left in between. Germline loops: CDR1 SGHVS, CDR2 FQNEAQ. There are 15 residues in the CDR3. CDR3 DNA: TGTGCCAGCAGCTTAGAGGGGGATCCCTACAATGAGCAGTTCTTC. It encodes CASSLEGDPYNEQFF.

The chain uses TRBV2 and TRBJ2-1; 14 bases match TRBD2. This CDR3 has 13 residues. V was pared by 9 bases and J by 10 bases, with 5 bases of the junction left unmatched. CDR1 and CDR2 (germline): SNHLY, FYNNEI. As DNA, the CDR3 is TGTGCCAGGGGACTAGCGGGAGTCGGAGAGCAGTTCTTC. This translates into CARGLAGVGEQFF. Using reference TRBV2 and TRBJ2-1 for the parts outside the CDR3, the full variable domain is EPEVTQTPSHQVTQMGQEVILRCVPISNHLYFYWYRQILGQKVEFLVSFYNNEISEKSEIFDDQFSVERPDGSNFTLKIRSTKLEDSAMYFCARGLAGVGEQFFGPGTRLTVL.

This rearrangement joins TRBV2 to TRBJ2-7, with TRBD2 matching over 9 bases. CDR3 length: 14 amino acids. V shed 0 bases and J 3 bases; nucleotides not matched to a gene: 0. Germline-derived CDR1 and CDR2 are SNHLY and FYNNEI. The CDR3 loop reads CASSEASGSYEQYF. CDR3 nucleotides: TGTGCCAGCAGTGAAGCTAGCGGGAGCTACGAGCAGTACTTC.

The V and J genes are TRBV10-3 and TRBJ2-1, with D perhaps matching TRBD1 (5 bases). The germline CDR1 and CDR2 sequences are ENHRY and SYGVKD. V was pared by 2 bases and J by 9 bases, with 14 bases between. This CDR3 contains 14 residues. CDR3 sequence reads: CAISEGAGPTEQFF. In DNA form, the CDR3 reads TGTGCCATCAGTGAGGGGGCAGGACCGACTGAGCAGTTCTTC.

The chain is built from TRBV7-8 and TRBJ2-5; 9 bases line up with TRBD2. With V trimmed by 5 bases and J by 5 bases, 15 bases remained unmatched. CDR1 SGHVS and CDR2 FQNEAQ come from the germline V gene. This CDR3 spans 17 amino acids. The CDR3 bases are TGTGCCAGCAGCCCCCGGGGAGCGGGAGGTGGAGTGGAGACCCAGTACTTC. It specifies CASSPRGAGGGVETQYF.

J is TRBJ2-1 and V is TRBV3-1 (or the pseudogene TRBV3-2); the D gene is possibly TRBD1 (6 bases). Germline CDR1 and CDR2: LGHDT and YNNKEL (reference sequence). The CDR3 loop spans 12 amino acids. Trimming shortened V by 4 bases and J by 14 bases, and 15 bases separated the two germline ends. The CDR3 sequence is CASSRSGAGKFF. The CDR3 bases are TGTGCCAGCAGCCGTTCAGGGGCAGGGAAGTTCTTC.

V is TRBV6-2 or TRBV6-3 and J is TRBJ1-1; weak D call: TRBD1 (6 bases). The V end was cut by 6 bases, the J end by 0 bases, with 11 bases between. The germline gives CDR1 MNHEY, CDR2 SVGEGT. The CDR3 is made up of 14 amino acids. Written as DNA, the CDR3 is TGTGCCAGCAGCCGTGGACAGTTGAACACTGAAGCTTTCTTT. Translation: CASSRGQLNTEAFF.

This clone appeared a few times. This rearrangement joins TRBV19 to TRBJ2-1; perhaps TRBD2 as D (6 bases). Germline V gene lookup returns CDR1 LNHDA and CDR2 SQIVND (reference sequence). This CDR3 is 15 amino acids long. The V end lost 4 bases, the J end lost 9 bases, and 19 bases lay between the germline ends. In DNA form, the CDR3 reads TGTGCCAGTAGTAAAACCGGGGGTTCGCACGGTGAGCAGTTCTTC. The encoded protein is CASSKTGGSHGEQFF.

This clone occurred once. V gene TRBV6-5 combines with J gene TRBJ1-6; D ambiguous. Per the germline V gene, CDR1 is MNHEY and CDR2 is SVGAGI. The CDR3 contains 13 residues. Trimming left V 7 bases short and J 7 bases short, with 11 bases between. The CDR3 reads CASKRVGNSPLHF. Written as DNA, the CDR3 is TGTGCCAGCAAACGGGTTGGCAATTCACCCCTCCACTTT.

The rearrangement links TRBV9 to TRBJ1-2, with 9 bases that match TRBD1. The CDR3 runs to 12 residues. V was pared by 6 bases and J by 7 bases, with 4 bases of the junction left unmatched. CDR1 is SGDLS, CDR2 YYNGEE, per germline. The CDR3 DNA is TGTGCCAGCATGAGGACAGGGGCTGGCTACACCTTC. Its protein is CASMRTGAGYTF.